One sample yielded the 20 T cell receptor beta chains listed below, sequenced in a study of tissue T cells after allogeneic stem cell transplantation (dated by TCRdb to between 2021 and 2024). Library prep was done by the immunoSEQ multiplex PCR assay. The table comes from immuneACCESS by way of TCRdb, which keeps in-frame sequences with V and J called. Part of the clones is missing from these tables; in studies checked, under half for an unresolved V gene and the rest for unknown reasons. Across this sample there are 1,500 to 2,000 clones, with about 75% seen only once. The ten largest clones capture approximately 8.8% of the sample. The sample's time point label is to be understood as: human tissue collected at research (rapid) autopsy. This specimen consisted of colon tissue, obtained at autopsy. The receptors derive from a male patient between 35 and 75 years old with steroid-refractory graft-versus-host disease after an allogeneic stem cell transplant. After a transplant, not all T cells may be the patient's own; some may come from the graft donor.

This rearrangement joins TRBV28 to TRBJ1-5; weak D call: TRBD1 (5 bases). This CDR3 has 14 residues. Per germline, CDR1 MDHEN and CDR2 SYDVKM. Deletions cut 4 bases from V and 3 bases from J, with 10 bases between. CDR3 DNA sequence: TGTGCCAGCAGTTCGGGGGGAAACAATCAGCCCCAGCATTTT. Its protein product is CASSSGGNNQPQHF. The whole variable domain, remainder taken from reference TRBV28 and TRBJ1-5, is DVKVTQSSRYLVKRTGEKVFLECVQDMDHENMFWYRQDPGLGLRLIYFSYDVKMKEKGDIPEGYSVSREKKERFSLILESASTNQTSMYLCASSSGGNNQPQHFGDGTRLSIL.

The V gene is TRBV5-6, the J gene TRBJ1-3; no clear D. Trimming stripped 2 bases from V and 0 bases from J, with 6 bases between. In germline, CDR1 is SGHDT, CDR2 YYEEEE. The CDR3 is 14 residues long. The CDR3 bases are TGTGCCAGCAGCTTCGGATACTCTGGAAACACCATATATTTT. Its protein product is CASSFGYSGNTIYF.

The gene calls are TRBV24-1 and TRBJ2-5; 15 nucleotides align to TRBD2. Trimming at V came to 4 bases and at J to 2 bases, leaving 10 bases not matched to a gene. The length of the CDR3 is 19 residues. The V gene's germline CDR1 is KGHDR and CDR2 SFDVKD. The CDR3 sequence: CATSDPGLAGGPGQETQYF. CDR3 DNA sequence: TGTGCCACCAGTGACCCCGGACTAGCGGGGGGGCCGGGACAAGAGACCCAGTACTTC.

The V gene is TRBV14, the J gene TRBJ1-1, with 9 positions matching TRBD1. The CDR3 totals 14 residues. Germline CDR1 and CDR2: SGHDN and FVKESK. J gave up 11 bases and V 5 bases, and 12 bases lay outside the gene matches. The CDR3 region has the DNA TGTGCCAGCAGCGCTTGGACAGGGGTAAATCTGGCTTTCTTT. Its protein product is CASSAWTGVNLAFF.

The genes are TRBV6-6 and TRBJ2-5, with 7 bases that match TRBD2. This CDR3 region has 14 residues. Germline V lookup: CDR1 MNHNY, CDR2 SVGAGI (reference sequence). V lost 2 bases, J lost 2 bases, and 2 bases stayed unmatched. The CDR3 sequence: CASSYGAGQETQYF. In nucleotides, the CDR3 is TGTGCCAGCAGTTACGGAGCGGGGCAAGAGACCCAGTACTTC.

V is TRBV16 and J is TRBJ2-5; D ambiguous. The CDR3 extends over 19 amino acids. The V and J ends lost 0 bases and 4 bases respectively, with 24 bases between them. Germline V gene sequence: CDR1 KGHSY, CDR2 FQNENV. The CDR3 loop is CASSQSKTSLGPSGETQYF. As DNA, the CDR3 is TGTGCCAGCAGCCAATCTAAGACCTCCCTAGGGCCGTCTGGAGAGACCCAGTACTTC.

The chain couples TRBV11-2 to TRBJ2-2, with a tentative D call TRBD1 (5 bases). The length of the CDR3 is 16 residues. Deletions cut 5 bases from V and 0 bases from J, with 13 bases between. Germline values: CDR1 SGHAT, CDR2 FQNNGV. The CDR3 coding sequence is TGTGCCAGCAGCCCGCAGGGCCGTTCGAACACCGGGGAGCTGTTTTTT. This encodes CASSPQGRSNTGELFF.

This clone was picked up a small number of times. The rearrangement joins TRBV4-1 to TRBJ1-1; D gene unclear. Trimming stripped 0 bases from V and 6 bases from J, with 14 bases between. CDR1 and CDR2 (germline): MGHRA, YSYEKL. The CDR3 sequence is 15 residues long. CDR3 sequence (DNA): TGCGCCAGCAGCCAAGAAGAGTTACGGGCAGCTGAAGCTTTCTTT. Its translation: CASSQEELRAAEAFF.

This clone has only a few counts. This rearrangement joins TRBV20-1 to TRBJ1-1; 7 bases are shared with TRBD1. Germline-derived CDR1 and CDR2 are DFQATT and SNEGSKA (reference sequence). CDR3 size: 11 residues. The chain's CDR3 is CSPRGRTEAFF. The CDR3 nucleotides read TGCAGCCCTAGGGGGCGTACTGAAGCTTTCTTT.

The V call is TRBV10-3, the J call TRBJ1-5; D is uncertain. Between the trimmed V and J ends, which lost 0 bases and 6 bases, there was a span of 9 bases. Looked up from germline, CDR1 is ENHRY and CDR2 is SYGVKD. The CDR3 sequence is 14 residues long. CDR3 residues: CAISESRDVQPQHF. CDR3 nucleotide sequence: TGTGCCATCAGTGAGTCAAGGGATGTTCAGCCCCAGCATTTT.

This chain connects TRBV25-1 to TRBJ2-1; D is unresolved. V was shortened by 1 base and J by 8 bases, with 15 bases between the two germline ends. Germline values: CDR1 MGHDK, CDR2 SYGVNS. The CDR3 is 15 residues long. Here the CDR3 DNA reads TGTGCCAGCAGTGAATCAAGAGTCGTTCGGTATGAGCAGTTCTTC. Protein: CASSESRVVRYEQFF. Filled out from reference TRBV25-1 and TRBJ2-1, the complete variable domain reads EADIYQTPRYLVIGTGKKITLECSQTMGHDKMYWYQQDPGMELHLIHYSYGVNSTEKGDLSSESTVSRIRTEHFPLTLESARPSHTSQYLCASSESRVVRYEQFFGPGTRLTVL.

The chain joins TRBV27 to TRBJ2-7, with D perhaps matching TRBD1 (5 bases). CDR1 is MNHEY and CDR2 is SMNVEV in the germline V gene (reference sequence). This CDR3 region has 15 residues. V lost 2 bases and J 4 bases, leaving 15 bases between the germline ends. CDR3: CASSLRQGYQYEQYF. CDR3 nucleotides: TGTGCCAGCAGTTTACGGCAGGGATATCAATACGAGCAGTACTTC.

The V call is TRBV7-9, the J call TRBJ1-1, with D possibly TRBD1 on 5 matching bases. The CDR3 is 13 residues long. Looked up from germline, CDR1 is SEHNR and CDR2 is FQNEAQ (reference sequence). V lost 1 base and J lost 10, with 13 bases in between. The CDR3 protein is CASSLGDGGRAFF. The DNA for the CDR3 is TGTGCCAGCAGCTTAGGGGACGGGGGAAGAGCTTTCTTT.

The J gene is TRBJ1-2, the V gene TRBV7-9, with unresolved D. The CDR3 is 13 amino acids. Germline CDR1 reads SEHNR; CDR2 reads FQNEAQ (reference sequence). The V gene lost 2 bases and the J gene lost 6 bases, with 10 bases spanning the gap. CDR3 nucleotides: TGTGCCAGCAGCTTACGGGCTTACGATGGCTACACCTTC. Translation: CASSLRAYDGYTF.

This clone was seen only a few times. CDR3: CASSDGTSVEQFF. The CDR3 DNA follows: TGTGCCAGCAGTGACGGGACTAGCGTTGAGCAGTTCTTC. The gene calls are TRBV6-4 and TRBJ2-1, with 10 bases matching TRBD2. The CDR3 contains 13 residues. V was clipped by 2 bases and J by 9 bases; unmatched bases: 1. CDR1 and CDR2 from the germline V gene are MRHNA and SNTAGT.

This sequence joins TRBV28 and TRBJ1-5; unclear D gene. Per germline, CDR1 MDHEN and CDR2 SYDVKM. Trimming cost V 3 bases and J 0 bases, with 9 bases left between them. The CDR3 has 15 amino acids. The CDR3 nucleotides read TGTGCCAGCAGTTTCCCACAGTCTAGCAATCAGCCCCAGCATTTT. Its translation: CASSFPQSSNQPQHF.

The gene calls are TRBV7-9 and TRBJ1-1; the D is unclear. Per the germline V gene, CDR1 is SEHNR and CDR2 is FQNEAQ (reference sequence). The CDR3 covers 14 residues. Trimming took off 5 bases at V and 0 bases at J, with 10 bases between the two ends. The CDR3 sequence is CASSKAEMNTEAFF. The CDR3 DNA reads TGTGCCAGCAGCAAAGCAGAGATGAACACTGAAGCTTTCTTT. The whole variable domain, filled in from reference TRBV7-9 and TRBJ1-1, reads DTGVSQNPRHKITKRGQNVTFRCDPISEHNRLYWYRQTLGQGPEFLTYFQNEAQLEKSRLLSDRFSAERPKGSFSTLEIQRTEQGDSAMYLCASSKAEMNTEAFFGQGTRLTVV.

The chain uses TRBV5-4 and TRBJ2-7, with D unclear. The CDR3 runs to 15 residues. V gave up 4 bases and J gave up 3 bases, with 17 bases separating them. Germline V gene sequence: CDR1 SGHNT, CDR2 YYREEE (reference sequence). The CDR3 DNA follows: TGTGCCAGCAGCCAGTTGGGTCCTTTGAACTACGAGCAGTACTTC. This encodes CASSQLGPLNYEQYF.

The rearrangement joins TRBV27 to TRBJ1-5, with D maybe TRBD1 (6 bases). The V and J ends lost 0 bases and 6 bases respectively, with 12 bases between them. The CDR3 sequence is 15 residues long. CDR1 MNHEY and CDR2 SMNVEV come from the germline V gene (reference sequence). CDR3 DNA: TGTGCCAGCAGTTTATCGGGGGGGCGAGGTCAGCCCCAGCATTTT. It translates to CASSLSGGRGQPQHF.

The CDR3, as DNA: TGTGCCTGGAGCCCTCCCGGGAGCCCCTATGGCTACACCTTC. This gives the protein CAWSPPGSPYGYTF. The chain joins TRBV30 to TRBJ1-2; no firm D call. The CDR3 runs 14 residues. Germline lookup yields CDR1 GTSNPN and CDR2 SVGIG (reference sequence). The V gene lost 3 bases and the J gene lost 4 bases, with 15 bases spanning the gap.